The present entry profiles one TCR beta chain with its context. The data are from a study of blood T cell repertoires in COVID-19. The germline CDR1 and CDR2 sequences are LGHDT and YNNKEL (reference sequence). This CDR3 spans 17 amino acids. V was clipped by 1 base and J by 7 bases; unmatched bases: 8. Libraries were prepared by immunoSEQ multiplex PCR; TCRdb keeps only in-frame clonotypes and omits some of them. The sample records about 200,000 clones, approximately 86% being singletons. The chain carries TRBV3-1 (or the pseudogene TRBV3-2) and TRBJ2-4; 12 bases align to TRBD2. This TCR came from a woman aged 60-75 years with acute COVID-19. The sequenced material came from PBMCs or T cells enriched from blood (not recorded which). The CDR3 here is CASSQVLAGGRGNIQYF. CDR3 coding DNA: TGTGCCAGCAGCCAAGTTCTAGCGGGAGGGCGGGGTAACATTCAGTACTTC.